Listed here are 9 T cell receptor beta chains from one sample, sequenced in a study of spatial heterogeneity in lung cancer. TCRdb recomputed calls from the 5' RACE reads with MiXCR, one row per CDR3 protein. The sample comprises about 44,000 distinct CDR3 sequences, roughly 13% of which are singletons, and 55% to 65% rests with the top ten. As to time point: sample taken at primary tumor resection. Whole RNA from tumor, nontumor lung or frozen PBMC was sequenced unsorted. This specimen was PBMCs, taken at surgery. The receptors originated from a male donor with early-stage non-small cell lung cancer.

This clonotype was detected many times. The rearrangement uses TRBV28 and TRBJ2-5, with TRBD2 identical over 12 bases. Germline-derived CDR1 and CDR2 are MDHEN and SYDVKM. The junction had 8 bases not matched to a gene; V was cut back by 6 bases and J by 3 bases. The CDR3 has 16 residues. The chain's CDR3 is CASRPLAGGKKETQYF. The DNA for the CDR3 is TGTGCCAGCAGGCCACTAGCGGGAGGTAAAAAAGAGACCCAGTACTTC.

V gene TRBV11-2 combines with J gene TRBJ2-3; no clear D. The length of the CDR3 is 15 residues. In germline, CDR1 is SGHAT, CDR2 FQNNGV. V shed 5 bases and J shed 5 bases, with 17 bases lying between them. CDR3 amino acids: CASSQFGPPRDTQYF. DNA of the CDR3: TGTGCCAGCAGCCAATTTGGACCGCCACGAGATACGCAGTATTTT.

The gene calls are TRBV2 and TRBJ2-5; D is ambiguous. There are 14 residues in the CDR3. The V gene lost 6 bases and the J gene lost 2 bases, with 13 bases spanning the gap. CDR1 is SNHLY and CDR2 is FYNNEI in the germline V gene. CDR3 protein: CASRGRNGQETQYF. In nucleotides, the CDR3 is TGTGCCAGCAGGGGCCGGAACGGACAAGAGACCCAGTACTTC.

Only a few counts were recorded for this clonotype. The chain links TRBV12-3 or TRBV12-4 to TRBJ2-3, with 8 bases that match TRBD2. J was trimmed by 1 base and V by 5 bases; bases with no gene match: 5. The length of the CDR3 is 15 residues. The CDR3 DNA reads as TGTGCCAGCAGTCAAGCGGGGGCACGCACAGATACGCAGTATTTT. Protein product: CASSQAGARTDTQYF.

This clonotype appeared many times. V is TRBV4-1 and J is TRBJ2-1; 11 nucleotides match TRBD2. V gave up 3 bases and J gave up 6 bases; unmatched junction bases: 10. Germline CDR1 MGHRA, CDR2 YSYEKL. The CDR3 is 17 residues long. The CDR3 is CASSHHQTSGGLNEQFF. The CDR3 bases are TGCGCCAGCAGCCACCACCAAACTAGCGGGGGTCTCAATGAGCAGTTCTTC.

This clonotype was detected ten times or more. The J gene is TRBJ1-1, the V gene TRBV29-1; TRBD1 matches at 8 bases. V gave up 7 bases and J gave up 5 bases; unmatched junction bases: 3. Germline lookup yields CDR1 SQVTM and CDR2 ANQGSEA. This CDR3 is 11 amino acids long. The CDR3 bases are TGCAGCGGAACAGGGGGAACTGAAGCTTTCTTT. Amino acid sequence: CSGTGGTEAFF. Looking up the rest from reference TRBV29-1 and TRBJ1-1 gives the full variable domain: SAVISQKPSRDICQRGTSLTIQCQVDSQVTMMFWYRQQPGQSLTLIATANQGSEATYESGFVIDKFPISRPNLTFSTLTVSNMSPEDSSIYLCSGTGGTEAFFGQGTRLTVV.

This clonotype was found a few times. The gene calls are TRBV6-5 and TRBJ2-1; 13 bases align to TRBD2. Per the germline V gene, CDR1 is MNHEY and CDR2 is SVGAGI. This CDR3 has 17 residues. Trimming took 6 bases from V and 4 from J; bases not matched to a gene: 9. CDR3 protein: CASSGLAGERGYNEQFF. The CDR3 DNA reads as TGTGCCAGCAGCGGACTAGCGGGAGAACGAGGATACAATGAGCAGTTCTTC.

This clonotype was counted many times. The J gene is TRBJ1-4, the V gene TRBV6-6; D is possibly TRBD1 (6 bases). The germline V and J ends were trimmed by 6 bases and 7 bases, with 12 bases remaining between them. Germline values: CDR1 MNHNY, CDR2 SVGAGI (reference sequence). The CDR3 contains 13 residues. For the CDR3, the DNA is TGTGCCAGCAGCTCCAGGGGAGGTGAAAAACTGTTTTTT. Translated, it gives CASSSRGGEKLFF.

This chain uses TRBV24-1 with TRBJ2-7, with 9 bases that match TRBD1. Unmatched junction bases numbered 0, after V lost 4 bases and J lost 6 bases. Germline-derived CDR1 and CDR2 are KGHDR and SFDVKD. The CDR3 runs 12 residues. CDR3 sequence reads: CATSETGGEQYF. The CDR3 DNA reads as TGTGCCACCAGTGAGACAGGGGGCGAGCAGTACTTC.